The entry that follows covers one T cell receptor (beta chain) sequence. Donors comprised only Caucasian adults living in Nashville, Tennessee. From CD4+ cells came CD45RA+ naive and CD45RA-negative memory subsets. This sample stems from a study of shared clonotypes between healthy human individuals. J gave up 0 bases and V 7 bases, and 2 bases lay outside the gene matches. From germline, CDR1 is KGHSH and CDR2 LQKENI. The CDR3 has 13 amino acids. Repertoires were generated with immunoSEQ multiplex PCR, while TCRdb's copy carries only in-frame clones and drops some. The profile shows about 2.5 million clones, about nine tenths of them singletons.

This chain links TRBV18 with TRBJ1-1, with TRBD1 matching over 7 bases. The TCR originated in a man aged 18 to 30 in good health. Some clones in this sample may be carry-over from other donors' samples. The sequencing sample was made of naive CD4+ T cells from PBMCs. Subset of the sample: CD45RA+ positively selected. The CDR3, as DNA: TGTGCCAGCTTACAGGGGATGAACACTGAAGCTTTCTTT. This codes for CASLQGMNTEAFF.